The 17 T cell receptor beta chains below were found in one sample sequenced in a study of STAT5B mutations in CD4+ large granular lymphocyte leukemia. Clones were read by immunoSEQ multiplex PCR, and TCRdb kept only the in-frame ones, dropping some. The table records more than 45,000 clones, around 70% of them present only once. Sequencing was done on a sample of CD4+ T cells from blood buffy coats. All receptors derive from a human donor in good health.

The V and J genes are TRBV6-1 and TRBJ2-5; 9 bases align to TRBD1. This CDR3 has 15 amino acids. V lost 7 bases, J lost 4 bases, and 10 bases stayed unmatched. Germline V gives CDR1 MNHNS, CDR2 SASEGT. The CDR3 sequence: CASTAGQGIGETQYF. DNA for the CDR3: TGTGCCAGCACCGCAGGACAGGGGATAGGAGAGACCCAGTACTTC.

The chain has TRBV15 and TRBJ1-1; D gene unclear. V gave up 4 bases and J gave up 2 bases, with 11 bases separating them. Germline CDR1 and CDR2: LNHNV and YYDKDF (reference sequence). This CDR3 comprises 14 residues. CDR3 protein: CATSITLGNTEAFF. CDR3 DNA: TGTGCCACCAGCATTACGTTAGGAAACACTGAAGCTTTCTTT.

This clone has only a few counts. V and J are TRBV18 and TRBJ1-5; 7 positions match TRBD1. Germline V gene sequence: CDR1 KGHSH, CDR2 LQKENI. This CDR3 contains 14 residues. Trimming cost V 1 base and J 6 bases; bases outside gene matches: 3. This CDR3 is CASSPQGAGQPQHF. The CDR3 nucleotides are TGTGCCAGCTCACCACAGGGGGCTGGTCAGCCCCAGCATTTT.

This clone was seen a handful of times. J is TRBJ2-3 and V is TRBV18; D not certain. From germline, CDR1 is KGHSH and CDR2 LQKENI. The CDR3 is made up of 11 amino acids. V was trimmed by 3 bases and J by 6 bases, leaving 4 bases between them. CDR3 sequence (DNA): TGTGCCAGCTCACCGGATGATACGCAGTATTTT. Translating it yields CASSPDDTQYF. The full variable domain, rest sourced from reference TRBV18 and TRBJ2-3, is NAGVMQNPRHLVRRRGQEARLRCSPMKGHSHVYWYRQLPEEGLKFMVYLQKENIIDESGMPKERFSAEFPKEGPSILRIQQVVRGDSAAYFCASSPDDTQYFGPGTRLTVL.

CDR3 DNA sequence: TGCGCCAGCAGCTTAGGCGGGGGGGAGTACAATGAGCAGTTCTTC. This encodes CASSLGGGEYNEQFF. The chain has TRBV5-1 and TRBJ2-1, with 9 bases identical to TRBD2. This CDR3 spans 15 amino acids. CDR1 is SGHRS and CDR2 is YFSETQ in the germline V gene. V was clipped by 2 bases and J by 4 bases; unmatched bases: 4.

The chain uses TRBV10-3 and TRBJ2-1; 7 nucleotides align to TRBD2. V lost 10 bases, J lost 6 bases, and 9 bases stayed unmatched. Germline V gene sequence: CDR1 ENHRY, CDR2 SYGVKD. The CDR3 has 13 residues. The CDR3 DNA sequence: TGTGCCACCCGGGACTACGAGGGCAATGAGCAGTTCTTC. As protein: CATRDYEGNEQFF.

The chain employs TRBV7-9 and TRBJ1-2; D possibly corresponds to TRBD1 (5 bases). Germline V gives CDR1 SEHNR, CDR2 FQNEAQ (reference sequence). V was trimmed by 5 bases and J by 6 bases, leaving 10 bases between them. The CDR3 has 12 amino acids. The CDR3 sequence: CASSQRGDGYTF. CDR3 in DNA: TGTGCCAGCAGCCAACGAGGGGATGGCTACACCTTC.

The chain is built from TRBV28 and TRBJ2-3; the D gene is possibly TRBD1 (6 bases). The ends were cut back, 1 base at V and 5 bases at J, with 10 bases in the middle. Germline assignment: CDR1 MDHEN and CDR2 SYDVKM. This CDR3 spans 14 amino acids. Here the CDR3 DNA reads TGTGCCAGCAGTTTATTGCAGGGGAAAGATACGCAGTATTTT. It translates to CASSLLQGKDTQYF.

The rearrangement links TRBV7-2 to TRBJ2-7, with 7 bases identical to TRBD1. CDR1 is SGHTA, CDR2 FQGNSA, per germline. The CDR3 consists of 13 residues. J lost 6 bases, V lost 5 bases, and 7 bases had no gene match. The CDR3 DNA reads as TGTGCCAGCAGCCCGAACAGGGGTAGCGAGCAGTACTTC. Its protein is CASSPNRGSEQYF.

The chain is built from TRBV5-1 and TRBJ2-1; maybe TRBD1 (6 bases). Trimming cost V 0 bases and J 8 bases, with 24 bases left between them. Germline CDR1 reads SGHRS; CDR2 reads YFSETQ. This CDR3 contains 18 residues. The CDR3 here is CASSLAPQGTRIGYEQFF. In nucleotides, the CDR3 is TGCGCCAGCAGCTTGGCCCCCCAGGGGACACGGATCGGTTATGAGCAGTTCTTC.

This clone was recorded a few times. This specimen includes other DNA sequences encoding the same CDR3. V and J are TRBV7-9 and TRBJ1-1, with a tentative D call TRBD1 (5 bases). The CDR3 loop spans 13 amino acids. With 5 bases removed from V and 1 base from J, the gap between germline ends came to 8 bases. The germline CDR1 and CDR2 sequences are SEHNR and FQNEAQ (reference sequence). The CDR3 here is CASSPGQNTEAFF. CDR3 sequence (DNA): TGTGCCAGCAGCCCCGGACAGAACACTGAAGCTTTCTTT.

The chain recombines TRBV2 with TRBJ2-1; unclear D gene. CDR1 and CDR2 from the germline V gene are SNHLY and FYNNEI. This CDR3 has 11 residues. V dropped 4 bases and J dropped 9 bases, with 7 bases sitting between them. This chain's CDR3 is CASSASIEQFF. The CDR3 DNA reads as TGTGCCAGCAGTGCAAGTATTGAGCAGTTCTTC. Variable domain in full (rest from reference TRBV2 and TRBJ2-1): EPEVTQTPSHQVTQMGQEVILRCVPISNHLYFYWYRQILGQKVEFLVSFYNNEISEKSEIFDDQFSVERPDGSNFTLKIRSTKLEDSAMYFCASSASIEQFFGPGTRLTVL.

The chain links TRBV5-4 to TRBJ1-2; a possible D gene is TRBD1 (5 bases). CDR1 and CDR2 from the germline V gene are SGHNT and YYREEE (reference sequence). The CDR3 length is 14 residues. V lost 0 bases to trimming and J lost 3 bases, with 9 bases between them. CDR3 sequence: CASSLVDTDYGYTF. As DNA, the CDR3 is TGTGCCAGCAGCTTGGTGGACACCGACTATGGCTACACCTTC. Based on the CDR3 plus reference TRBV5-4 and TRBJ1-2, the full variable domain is ETGVTQSPTHLIKTRGQQVTLRCSSQSGHNTVSWYQQALGQGPQFIFQYYREEENGRGNFPPRFSGLQFPNYSSELNVNALELDDSALYLCASSLVDTDYGYTFGSGTRLTVV.

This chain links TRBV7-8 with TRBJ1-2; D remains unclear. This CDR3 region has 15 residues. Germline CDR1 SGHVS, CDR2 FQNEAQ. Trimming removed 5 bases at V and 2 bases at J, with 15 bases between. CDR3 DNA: TGTGCCAGCAGCCCCCAAGCCACCCAAAACTATGGCTACACCTTC. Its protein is CASSPQATQNYGYTF.

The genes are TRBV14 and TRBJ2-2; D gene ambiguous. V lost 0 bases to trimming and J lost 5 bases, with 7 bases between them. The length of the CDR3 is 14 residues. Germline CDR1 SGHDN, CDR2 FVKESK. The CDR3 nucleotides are TGTGCCAGCAGCCAAGAGGGTATAACCGGGGAGCTGTTTTTT. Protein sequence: CASSQEGITGELFF.

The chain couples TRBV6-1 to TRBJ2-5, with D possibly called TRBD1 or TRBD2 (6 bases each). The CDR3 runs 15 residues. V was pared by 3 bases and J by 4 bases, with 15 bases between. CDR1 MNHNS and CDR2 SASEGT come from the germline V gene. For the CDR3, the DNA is TGTGCCAGCAGTGATCAAGCACAGGGAGGAGAGACCCAGTACTTC. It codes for CASSDQAQGGETQYF.

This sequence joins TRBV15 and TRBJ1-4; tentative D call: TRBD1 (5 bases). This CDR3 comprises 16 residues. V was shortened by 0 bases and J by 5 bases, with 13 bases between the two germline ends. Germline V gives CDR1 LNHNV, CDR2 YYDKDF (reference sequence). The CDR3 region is CATSREGQGNNEKLFF. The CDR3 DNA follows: TGTGCCACCAGCAGAGAGGGGCAGGGAAACAATGAAAAACTGTTTTTT. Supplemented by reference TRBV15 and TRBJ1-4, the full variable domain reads DAMVIQNPRYQVTQFGKPVTLSCSQTLNHNVMYWYQQKSSQAPKLLFHYYDKDFNNEADTPDNFQSRRPNTSFCFLDIRSPGLGDTAMYLCATSREGQGNNEKLFFGSGTQLSVL.